A single sample gave rise to the 4 T cell receptor beta chains below, sequenced in a study of cytomegalovirus exposure and HLA in healthy donors. PCR involved 60 Vbeta and 13 Jbeta primers. Using immunoSEQ multiplex PCR, the repertoire was profiled, and TCRdb retains in-frame clones only, with some absent. The table records about 150,000 clones, approximately 79% of them present only once. The sample taken for sequencing was PBMCs. Receptor source: a man between 50 and 59 years old in good health and CMV-seropositive.

V and J are TRBV28 and TRBJ1-6; 7 bases fit TRBD1. The V segment lost 3 bases and the J segment 8 bases; nucleotides outside the gene matches: 4. Germline V gene sequence: CDR1 MDHEN, CDR2 SYDVKM. This CDR3 spans 14 amino acids. The CDR3 bases are TGTGCCAGCAGTTTGACAGGGCAGTATTCACCCCTCCACTTT. Residues: CASSLTGQYSPLHF.

This clone was detected only a few times. The chain joins TRBV7-9 to TRBJ1-4; D might be TRBD1 (5 bases). Deletions cut 2 bases from V and 8 bases from J, with 18 bases between. The CDR3 is 16 amino acids. Germline V gene lookup returns CDR1 SEHNR and CDR2 FQNEAQ (reference sequence). CDR3 residues: CASSLSYWQGGEKLFF. Written as DNA, the CDR3 is TGTGCCAGCAGCTTAAGTTACTGGCAGGGTGGAGAAAAACTGTTTTTT.

The chain employs TRBV21-1 and TRBJ2-7; the D call TRBD1 from the table was never checked on the DNA. TRBV21-1 is labeled a pseudogene. There are 14 residues in the CDR3. CDR3 region: CASSKGSGGYEQYF. The CDR3 bases are TGTGCCAGCAGCAAAGGTTCAGGGGGCTACGAGCAGTACTTC.

This chain connects TRBV30 to TRBJ1-4, with D possibly being TRBD1 (5 bases). CDR1 and CDR2 from the germline V gene are GTSNPN and SVGIG (reference sequence). The CDR3 is made up of 13 amino acids. The V and J ends lost 3 bases and 4 bases respectively, with 9 bases between them. The DNA of the CDR3 is TGTGCCTGGAGCCGACAGAGTAATGAAAAACTGTTTTTT. Encoded protein: CAWSRQSNEKLFF.